A selection of T cell receptor beta chains follows, all from one sample in a study of Tregs in tolerant kidney transplant recipients. Produced via immunoSEQ multiplex PCR; TCRdb's table is partial and in-frame only. Among approximately 81,000 clones listed, 75% to 95% were seen once. This specimen was CD4+ T cells from blood (PBMCs), taken 24 months after the transplant. The receptors come from a human patient who received a combined kidney and bone marrow transplant. These T cells may partly come from the graft donor. Each CDR3 is given with its conserved first and last residue. The order of the fields is J gene, clone size, V gene, D gene, CDR3 length, CDR3 protein, CDR3 DNA. D genes are given only for firm matches. Size is stated for part of the rows, as once, few or many counts, or as a class when the clone is expanded.

J: TRBJ1-1; size: -; V: TRBV30; D: TRBD1; length: 15; CDR3: CAWSGDRGLRTEAFF; DNA: TGTGCCTGGAGTGGGGACAGGGGGCTTCGGACTGAAGCTTTCTTT
J: TRBJ1-2; size: -; V: TRBV5-1; D: -; length: 14; CDR3: CASSPARESFGYTF; DNA: TGCGCCAGCAGCCCCGCACGGGAGTCCTTTGGCTACACCTTC
J: TRBJ1-5; size: -; V: TRBV29-1; D: TRBD1; length: 14; CDR3: CSVGGQGVGQPQHF; DNA: TGCAGCGTTGGGGGACAGGGTGTCGGTCAGCCCCAGCATTTT
J: TRBJ1-1; size: -; V: TRBV5-1; D: TRBD1; length: 17; CDR3: CASRGPGQGSMNTEAFF; DNA: TGCGCCAGCAGGGGTCCGGGACAGGGATCTATGAACACTGAAGCTTTCTTT
J: TRBJ2-5; size: -; V: TRBV9; D: TRBD2; length: 17; CDR3: CASSVAWGLAAQETQYF; DNA: TGTGCCAGCAGCGTAGCTTGGGGACTAGCGGCACAAGAGACCCAGTACTTC
J: TRBJ1-4; size: -; V: TRBV15; D: TRBD1; length: 15; CDR3: CATSPGTGTNEKLFF; DNA: TGTGCCACCAGCCCCGGGACAGGGACTAATGAAAAACTGTTTTTT
J: TRBJ2-7; size: -; V: TRBV18; D: -; length: 13; CDR3: CASSSRDSYEQYF; DNA: TGTGCCAGCTCATCCCGGGACTCGTACGAGCAGTACTTC
J: TRBJ2-7; size: -; V: TRBV6-5; D: -; length: 14; CDR3: CASSYRKTTYEQYF; DNA: TGTGCCAGCAGTTACCGGAAGACAACCTACGAGCAGTACTTC
J: TRBJ2-7; size: -; V: TRBV4-1; D: -; length: 15; CDR3: CASSQAATGTREQYF; DNA: TGCGCCAGCAGCCAAGCTGCGACAGGGACTAGGGAGCAGTACTTC
J: TRBJ1-5; size: -; V: TRBV30; D: -; length: 13; CDR3: CAWSAERGQPQHF; DNA: TGTGCCTGGAGTGCAGAACGGGGTCAGCCCCAGCATTTT
J: TRBJ1-2; size: -; V: TRBV4-2; D: -; length: 15; CDR3: CASSQDQVGPYGYTF; DNA: TGTGCCAGCAGCCAAGATCAGGTTGGGCCCTATGGCTACACCTTC
J: TRBJ1-1; size: -; V: TRBV5-4; D: -; length: 13; CDR3: CASSFQGGTEAFF; DNA: TGTGCCAGCAGCTTTCAGGGAGGCACTGAAGCTTTCTTT
J: TRBJ1-5; size: -; V: TRBV6-6; D: -; length: 15; CDR3: CASSYSADLHQPQHF; DNA: TGTGCCAGCAGTTACTCTGCAGATCTCCATCAGCCCCAGCATTTT
J: TRBJ2-3; size: -; V: TRBV6-5; D: -; length: 14; CDR3: CASGAAGSTDTQYF; DNA: TGTGCCAGCGGGGCGGCGGGGAGCACAGATACGCAGTATTTT
J: TRBJ1-4; size: once; V: TRBV6-1; D: -; length: 13; CDR3: CASSEQINEKLFF; DNA: TGTGCCAGCAGTGAACAGATTAATGAAAAACTGTTTTTT
J: TRBJ2-7; size: -; V: TRBV5-4; D: TRBD2; length: 15; CDR3: CASSRSGLAAYEQYF; DNA: TGTGCCAGCAGCCGATCCGGACTAGCGGCATACGAGCAGTACTTC
J: TRBJ1-3; size: -; V: TRBV7-9; D: -; length: 15; CDR3: CASSSGLGSGNTIYF; DNA: TGTGCCAGCAGCTCAGGGTTAGGCTCTGGAAACACCATATATTTT
J: TRBJ2-7; size: -; V: TRBV6-5; D: TRBD1; length: 14; CDR3: CASKMGQGLYEQYF; DNA: TGTGCCAGCAAAATGGGACAGGGGTTGTACGAGCAGTACTTC
J: TRBJ2-5; size: -; V: TRBV5-1; D: TRBD1; length: 15; CDR3: CASSLGDRGDRTQYF; DNA: TGCGCCAGCAGCTTGGGAGACAGGGGCGATAGGACCCAGTACTTC
J: TRBJ1-2; size: -; V: TRBV5-1; D: -; length: 14; CDR3: CASSLQQGTGGYTF; DNA: TGCGCCAGCAGCTTACAACAGGGAACAGGGGGCTACACCTTC
J: TRBJ2-7; size: -; V: TRBV19; D: TRBD1; length: 14; CDR3: CASSFYHGTGEQYF; DNA: TGTGCCAGTAGTTTCTATCACGGGACAGGTGAGCAGTACTTC
J: TRBJ1-5; size: once; V: TRBV29-1; D: TRBD1; length: 15; CDR3: CSVAVVTGVDQPQHF; DNA: TGCAGCGTTGCCGTTGTGACAGGGGTCGACCAGCCCCAGCATTTT
J: TRBJ2-7; size: -; V: TRBV4-1; D: TRBD1; length: 15; CDR3: CASSQGRQGAYEQYF; DNA: TGCGCCAGCAGCCAAGGCAGGCAGGGGGCCTACGAGCAGTACTTC
J: TRBJ2-2; size: -; V: TRBV19; D: TRBD1; length: 14; CDR3: CASSRTGNTGELFF; DNA: TGTGCCAGTAGTCGGACAGGGAACACCGGGGAGCTGTTTTTT
J: TRBJ1-3; size: -; V: TRBV6-5; D: -; length: 14; CDR3: CASGEDFSGNTIYF; DNA: TGTGCCAGCGGTGAGGACTTCTCTGGAAACACCATATATTTT
J: TRBJ2-1; size: -; V: TRBV28; D: -; length: 14; CDR3: CASRSPWGAPEQFF; DNA: TGTGCCAGCAGGTCCCCCTGGGGAGCCCCTGAGCAGTTCTTC
J: TRBJ1-2; size: -; V: TRBV7-2; D: -; length: 14; CDR3: CASSFEGRPYGYTF; DNA: TGTGCCAGCAGCTTTGAGGGTCGGCCCTATGGCTACACCTTC
J: TRBJ1-1; size: -; V: TRBV14; D: -; length: 14; CDR3: CASSLTSGDTEAFF; DNA: TGTGCCAGCAGCCTAACCTCCGGAGATACTGAAGCTTTCTTT
J: TRBJ2-1; size: -; V: TRBV19; D: -; length: 16; CDR3: CASRRQEKISANEQFF; DNA: TGTGCCAGTAGGAGACAGGAAAAAATCAGTGCCAATGAGCAGTTCTTC
J: TRBJ2-5; size: -; V: TRBV10-3; D: TRBD2; length: 17; CDR3: CAISAGGLAGVGETQYF; DNA: TGTGCCATCAGTGCGGGGGGGCTAGCGGGAGTAGGCGAGACCCAGTACTTC
J: TRBJ2-3; size: -; V: TRBV5-1; D: TRBD2; length: 17; CDR3: CASSLGGLAGGTDTQYF; DNA: TGCGCCAGCAGCTTGGGGGGACTAGCGGGGGGCACAGATACGCAGTATTTT
J: TRBJ1-5; size: -; V: TRBV7-9; D: TRBD1; length: 15; CDR3: CASSLGQGVSQPQHF; DNA: TGTGCCAGCAGCTTAGGACAGGGAGTTAGCCAGCCCCAGCATTTT
J: TRBJ1-6; size: -; V: TRBV2; D: TRBD1; length: 14; CDR3: CASNVDRLNSPLHF; DNA: TGTGCCAGCAATGTGGACAGGCTAAATTCACCCCTCCACTTT
J: TRBJ2-3; size: -; V: TRBV7-2; D: -; length: 15; CDR3: CASSLVAGATDTQYF; DNA: TGTGCCAGCAGCTTAGTTGCAGGGGCCACAGATACGCAGTATTTT
J: TRBJ1-2; size: few; V: TRBV21-1; D: -; length: 15; CDR3: CASSKEEGGASGYTF; DNA: TGTGCCAGCAGCAAAGAGGAAGGAGGGGCTTCCGGCTACACCTTC
J: TRBJ1-1; size: -; V: TRBV30; D: TRBD1; length: 13; CDR3: CAWETGVNTEAFF; DNA: TGTGCCTGGGAAACAGGGGTGAACACTGAAGCTTTCTTT
J: TRBJ1-1; size: -; V: TRBV7-2; D: -; length: 17; CDR3: CASSHVPGGGWDTEAFF; DNA: TGTGCCAGCAGCCACGTCCCTGGGGGGGGTTGGGACACTGAAGCTTTCTTT
J: TRBJ2-5; size: -; V: TRBV7-9; D: -; length: 16; CDR3: CASSSSRASGLGTQYF; DNA: TGTGCCAGCAGCTCCTCAAGGGCCAGCGGCTTGGGGACCCAGTACTTC
J: TRBJ2-7; size: -; V: TRBV29-1; D: TRBD2; length: 15; CDR3: CSVEDRASGPYEQYF; DNA: TGCAGCGTTGAAGATAGGGCTAGCGGACCCTACGAGCAGTACTTC
J: TRBJ1-6; size: -; V: TRBV11-2; D: -; length: 15; CDR3: CASSLGQGGNSPLHF; DNA: TGTGCCAGCAGCTTAGGGCAGGGAGGTAATTCACCCCTCCACTTT
J: TRBJ2-7; size: -; V: TRBV19; D: TRBD1; length: 13; CDR3: CASSPYTGDEQYF; DNA: TGTGCCAGTAGTCCGTATACAGGGGACGAGCAGTACTTC
J: TRBJ1-1; size: -; V: TRBV5-6; D: TRBD1; length: 19; CDR3: CASSLAFSGTGGGNTEAFF; DNA: TGTGCCAGCAGCTTGGCGTTTTCCGGGACAGGGGGAGGGAACACTGAAGCTTTCTTT
J: TRBJ1-3; size: -; V: TRBV6-5; D: -; length: 13; CDR3: CASRERVGNTIYF; DNA: TGTGCCAGCAGAGAGAGGGTGGGAAACACCATATATTTT
J: TRBJ2-7; size: -; V: TRBV28; D: -; length: 16; CDR3: CASSHLKTGINNEQYF; DNA: TGTGCCAGCAGTCACTTGAAGACCGGGATAAATAACGAGCAGTACTTC
J: TRBJ2-1; size: -; V: TRBV6-5; D: TRBD2; length: 15; CDR3: CASSYTAGGYNEQFF; DNA: TGTGCCAGCAGTTACACAGCGGGAGGCTACAATGAGCAGTTCTTC
J: TRBJ1-2; size: -; V: TRBV9; D: -; length: 14; CDR3: CASSVGATFYGYTF; DNA: TGTGCCAGCAGCGTAGGGGCTACCTTCTATGGCTACACCTTC